This T cell receptor (beta chain) is from a study of blood T cell repertoires in COVID-19. Study-wide context: The samples span acute and convalescent COVID-19 from the United States, Italy and Spain.

In the authors' methods: Amplification of reference gene primers provided the estimated nucleated cell counts. TCRdb's copy holds only in-frame clones and misses some; the assay was immunoSEQ multiplex PCR. Clone size and the V and J calls come from that table; the DNA yielded D and trimming. Among about 95,000 clones listed, approximately 84% were seen once. This clone was counted a few times. The CDR3 consists of 13 residues. Losses at the gene ends were 6 bases for V and 8 bases for J; bases not matched to a gene: 11. In germline, CDR1 is SQVTM, CDR2 ANQGSEA. The chain links TRBV29-1 to TRBJ1-2; 8 nucleotides match TRBD1. The clonotype was recovered from a man older than 75 with active or convalescent COVID-19. The sample taken for sequencing was peripheral blood. CDR3 region: CSVSFGQGGGYTF. Written as DNA, the CDR3 is TGCAGCGTCTCGTTCGGACAGGGCGGCGGCTACACCTTC.